The T cell receptor beta chain described here comes from a study of Graves' ophthalmopathy and Graves' hyperthyroidism. At least ten counts were recorded for this clonotype. The antigen is not known. Those donors who had ophthalmopathy presented with moderate-to-severe activity, a CAS of ≥3, a NOSPECS of ≥4 and a duration under 3 months. Certain patients, namely those with other autoimmune diseases, uncontrolled infections, pregnancy or lactation, were excluded. A volume of over 9 ml of fresh peripheral blood supplied the PBMCs. Findings and caveats of the study: Also, most clonotypes expanded in the thyroid above 0.001 frequency appeared in blood.

The V segment lost 1 base and the J segment 5 bases; nucleotides outside the gene matches: 6. Per germline, CDR1 SGHTA and CDR2 FQGNSA. The CDR3 is made up of 16 amino acids. As the template, RNA transcripts were used to amplify TCR beta CDR3 regions. An opening RT-PCR round employed HTBI primers and preceded a second-round multiplex PCR. TCRdb fed the multiplex PCR reads into MiXCR, producing one record per CDR3 protein. The data show 220,000 or so distinct CDR3 sequences, approximately 21% seen once. Specimen: peripheral blood. The sequence came from a woman in her forties or fifties with Graves' ophthalmopathy. The V and J genes are TRBV7-2 and TRBJ2-5; the match to TRBD2 covers 11 bases. The CDR3 is CASSLVLAGGRETQYF. The CDR3 DNA follows: TGTGCCAGCAGCTTAGTGCTAGCGGGAGGACGGGAGACCCAGTACTTC.